Listed here are 8 T cell receptor beta chains from one sample, sequenced in a study of identical twins. TCRdb re-called the 5' RACE reads through MiXCR, storing one row per CDR3 protein. The sample comprises 570,000 or so distinct CDR3 sequences, just under 10% of which are singletons, and 2.5% to 3.5% rests with the top ten. The same sample was also used in a study of yellow fever vaccine responses in identical twins.

Specimen: PBMCs. The source is a woman aged 18-35 years in good health.

The V and J genes are TRBV5-1 and TRBJ1-1; D is perhaps TRBD1 (5 bases). The CDR3 covers 16 residues. Germline V gene sequence: CDR1 SGHRS, CDR2 YFSETQ. V shed 4 bases and J shed 5 bases, with 21 bases lying between them. The CDR3 here is CASSPGRILARTEAFF. For the CDR3, the DNA is TGCGCCAGCAGCCCGGGGCGGATTCTAGCGCGGACTGAAGCTTTCTTT.

This clonotype occurred a few times. This chain joins TRBV20-1 and TRBJ2-7, with 7 bases identical to TRBD2. CDR1 is DFQATT, CDR2 SNEGSKA, per germline (reference sequence). The trim removed 7 bases at V and 0 bases at J, leaving 6 bases unmatched. The CDR3 contains 13 residues. The CDR3 bases are TGCAGTGGGATGGGACTAACCTCCTACGAGCAGTACTTC. Translated, it gives CSGMGLTSYEQYF.

This chain connects TRBV7-9 to TRBJ2-4; 9 positions match TRBD1. V lost 1 base and J lost 0; bases outside the gene matches: 1. Germline CDR1 is SEHNR and CDR2 is FQNEAQ (reference sequence). There are 16 residues in the CDR3. CDR3 loop: CASSLDRGLAKNIQYF. CDR3 in DNA: TGTGCCAGCAGCTTAGACAGGGGGCTAGCCAAAAACATTCAGTACTTC.

This clonotype was seen only a few times. The V call is TRBV29-1, the J call TRBJ2-2; 7 nucleotides agree with TRBD2. This CDR3 is built from 13 residues. Germline loops: CDR1 SQVTM, CDR2 ANQGSEA. Trimming removed 6 bases from V and 5 bases from J; junction bases left unmatched: 6. The CDR3 loop is CSVPGRWTGELFF. CDR3 sequence (DNA): TGCAGCGTCCCCGGGAGGTGGACCGGGGAGCTGTTTTTT.

This clonotype was observed a handful of times. The chain recombines TRBV6-1 with TRBJ2-1; TRBD1 might be the D (8 bases). Deletions cut 1 base from V and 2 bases from J, with 12 bases between. The CDR3 loop spans 16 amino acids. CDR1 is MNHNS, CDR2 SASEGT, per germline. The CDR3 protein is CASSEGTGRAYNEQFF. The DNA of the CDR3 is TGTGCCAGCAGTGAAGGGACAGGGAGGGCCTACAATGAGCAGTTCTTC.

The chain recombines TRBV25-1 with TRBJ2-7; a possible D gene is TRBD2 (6 bases). Trimming stripped 6 bases from V and 0 bases from J, with 12 bases between. Germline loops: CDR1 MGHDK, CDR2 SYGVNS. The length of the CDR3 is 14 residues. Here the CDR3 DNA reads TGTGCCAGCAGGATGGCGGGAAGCTCCTACGAGCAGTACTTC. Encoded protein: CASRMAGSSYEQYF.

This clonotype has only a few counts. The V call is TRBV20-1, the J call TRBJ2-2; D gene unclear. The CDR3 runs to 15 residues. CDR1 and CDR2 (germline): DFQATT, SNEGSKA (reference sequence). V was cut by 3 bases and J by 0 bases, with 11 bases left in between. The CDR3: CSASFRPSNTGELFF. The DNA for the CDR3 is TGCAGTGCTAGTTTTAGGCCGTCGAACACCGGGGAGCTGTTTTTT.

This clonotype appeared many times. The genes are TRBV4-1 and TRBJ2-1; 9 bases are a match to TRBD2. CDR1 MGHRA and CDR2 YSYEKL come from the germline V gene. The CDR3 is 15 amino acids. V shed 0 bases, J shed 6 bases, and the junction held 3 bases outside the gene matches. The CDR3 is CASSQEGAGGNEQFF. In nucleotides, the CDR3 is TGCGCCAGCAGCCAAGAGGGAGCGGGAGGCAATGAGCAGTTCTTC.